This T cell receptor beta chain was identified in a study of metastatic and nonmetastatic thyroid tumors (dated by TCRdb to 2020 to 2021). Notes on the research overall: Repertoires were compared across peripheral blood and tumor or nodule tissue samples from malignant and benign thyroid patients. What the authors observed across the whole study: In both blood and tumor samples, malignant tumors were reported to have significantly higher TCR beta diversity than benign nodules.

Before undergoing thyroid surgery, none of the patients had been given any kind of treatment. Using T-cell receptor beta sequencing, the researchers looked back retrospectively at clinical samples from patients, gathered between the early 2010s and the late 2010s. The CDR3 sequence holds 16 residues, the cysteine and phenylalanine included. The entry retains the CDR3 DNA only, 48 bases that are in frame from base 1. Here V drops 3 bases and J drops 5 bases, and the junction holds 8 bases not matched to any gene. According to the germline V gene (reference sequence), CDR1 reads LNHDA and CDR2 reads SQIVND. Of note for this clone: Its antigen is still unknown. No base-level quality is on record; no much larger clone is a single base apart.

Library preparation was by PCR. Sequencing used an Illumina HiSeq 4000. High-throughput sequencing was used to profile the CDR3 region of the TCR beta-chain in every patient. As for how the authors treated the data: A classifier to discriminate distant-metastatic papillary thyroid cancer patients was built from CDR3 differences across clinicopathological groups. Repertoire diversity was assessed with the Shannon index, and tumor-blood repertoire similarity with the Morisita-Horn index. TCRdb passed the public sequencing reads through fastp at Q25 and MiXCR, retaining productive beta sequences. The V and J calls come from TCRdb's annotation, not from the publication. The sample table holds some 10,000 clones, of which roughly 28% were seen once. 9.8% of the sample is held by the ten biggest clonotypes.

The clonotype was recovered from a female donor with papillary thyroid cancer or a benign thyroid nodule (not recorded which). Some clones in this sample may be carry-over from other donors' samples. This chain joins TRBV19 to TRBJ1-2, with TRBD1 matching 11 junction bases. The source material was tumor tissue. DNA sequence: TGTGCCAGTAGTATCTCCGGGACAGGGGGAAATTATGGCTACACCTTC. This is translated as CASSISGTGGNYGYTF.